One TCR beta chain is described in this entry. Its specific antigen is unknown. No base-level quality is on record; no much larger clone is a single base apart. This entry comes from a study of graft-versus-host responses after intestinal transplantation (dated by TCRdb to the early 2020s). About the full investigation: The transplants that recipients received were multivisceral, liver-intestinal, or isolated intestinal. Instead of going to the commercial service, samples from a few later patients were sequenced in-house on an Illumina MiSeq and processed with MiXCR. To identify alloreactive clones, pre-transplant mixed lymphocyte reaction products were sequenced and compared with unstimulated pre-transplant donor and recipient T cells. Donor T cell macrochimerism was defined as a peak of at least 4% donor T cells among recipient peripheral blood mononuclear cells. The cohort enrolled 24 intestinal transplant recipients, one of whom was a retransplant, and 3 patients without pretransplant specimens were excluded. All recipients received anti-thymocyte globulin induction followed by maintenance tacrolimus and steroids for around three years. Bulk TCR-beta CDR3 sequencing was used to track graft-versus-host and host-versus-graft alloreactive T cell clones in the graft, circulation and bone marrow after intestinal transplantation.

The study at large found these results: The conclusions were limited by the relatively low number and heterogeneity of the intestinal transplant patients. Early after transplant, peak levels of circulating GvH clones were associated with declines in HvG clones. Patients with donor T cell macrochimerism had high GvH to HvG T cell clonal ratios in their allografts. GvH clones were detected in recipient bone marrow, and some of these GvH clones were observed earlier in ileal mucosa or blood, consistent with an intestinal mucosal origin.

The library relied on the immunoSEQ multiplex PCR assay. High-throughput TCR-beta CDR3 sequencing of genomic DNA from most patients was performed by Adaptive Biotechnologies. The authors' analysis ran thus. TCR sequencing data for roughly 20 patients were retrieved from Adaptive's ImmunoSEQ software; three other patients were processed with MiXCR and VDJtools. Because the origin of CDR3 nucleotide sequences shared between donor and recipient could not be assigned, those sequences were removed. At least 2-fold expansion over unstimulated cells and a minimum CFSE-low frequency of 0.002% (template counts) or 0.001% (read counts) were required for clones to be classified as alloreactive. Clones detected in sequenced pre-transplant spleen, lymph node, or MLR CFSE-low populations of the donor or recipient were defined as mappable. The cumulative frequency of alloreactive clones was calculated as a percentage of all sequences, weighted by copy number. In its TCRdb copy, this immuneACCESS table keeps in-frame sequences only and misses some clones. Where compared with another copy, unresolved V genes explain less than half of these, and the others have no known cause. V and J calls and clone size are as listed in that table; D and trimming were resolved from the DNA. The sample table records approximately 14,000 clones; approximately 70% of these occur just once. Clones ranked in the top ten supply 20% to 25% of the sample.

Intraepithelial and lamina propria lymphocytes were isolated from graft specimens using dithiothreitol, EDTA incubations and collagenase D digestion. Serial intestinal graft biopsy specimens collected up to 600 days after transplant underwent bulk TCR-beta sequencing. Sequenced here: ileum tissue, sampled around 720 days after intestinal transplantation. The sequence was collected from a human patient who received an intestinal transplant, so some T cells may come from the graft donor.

The CDR3 amino acid sequence is: CASSEDGQVKGQETQYF. The nucleotide sequence is TGTGCCAGCAGTGAGGATGGACAGGTTAAGGGACAAGAGACCCAGTACTTC. This chain joins TRBV2 to TRBJ2-5; 7 bases in the middle match TRBD1. Per the germline V gene, SNHLY is the CDR1 and FYNNEI is the CDR2. Trimming accounts for 3 bases at V and 2 bases at J, while the number of junction bases matched to no gene is 12. The CDR3 has 17 amino acids, counting the end cysteine and phenylalanine. The DNA shown is the 51-base CDR3, in frame from base 1.